The next 16 T cell receptor beta chains were all read from a single sample in a study of blood T cells in healthy people across ages. Together with a sample-barcoded 5' primer, a J-beta primer mix was included in a second PCR lasting roughly 7 to 11 cycles. Via MiXCR, TCRdb re-called the 5' RACE reads, giving one row per CDR3 protein. The sample carries about 1,500,000 distinct CDR3 sequences, roughly 28% recorded once. Sequenced material: blood. Receptor source: a woman in her 30s in good health.

V is TRBV7-2 and J is TRBJ2-1; D is unresolved. Trimming removed 6 bases from V and 7 bases from J, with 13 bases in between. The CDR3 is 13 residues long. CDR1 SGHTA and CDR2 FQGNSA come from the germline V gene. Written as DNA, the CDR3 is TGTGCCAGCAGTCCCCGAGATGGGAATGAGCAGTTCTTC. Amino acid sequence: CASSPRDGNEQFF.

This clonotype was detected only a few times. The rearrangement uses TRBV7-2 and TRBJ2-5; D possibly corresponds to TRBD2 (6 bases). V lost 5 bases, J lost 2 bases, and 21 bases lay in between. This CDR3 is 17 amino acids long. Germline V gene lookup returns CDR1 SGHTA and CDR2 FQGNSA. DNA for the CDR3: TGTGCCAGCAGCCCTCAGTTTGACGGGAGCGTACAAGAGACCCAGTACTTC. Translation: CASSPQFDGSVQETQYF.

Worth noting for this clonotype: The junction departs from germline at one end; a sequencing error may be responsible. The chain joins TRBV3-1 to TRBJ2-5; TRBD2 might be the D (5 bases). The CDR3 covers 14 residues. CDR1 LGHDT and CDR2 YNNKEL come from the germline V gene (reference sequence). CDR3 amino acids: CASSQEQPWETPYF. The CDR3 DNA reads TGTGCCAGCAGCCAAGAACAACCGTGGGAGACCCCGTACTTC.

The gene calls are TRBV6-2 or TRBV6-3 and TRBJ2-2, with TRBD2 matching 10 bases. The CDR3 extends over 15 amino acids. The germline V gene encodes CDR1 MNHEY and CDR2 SVGEGT. V dropped 6 bases and J dropped 7; count of bases not matched to a gene: 8. CDR3 nucleotides: TGTGCCAGCAGAACTAGCGGGAAATCCAACGGGGAGCTGTTTTTT. Protein sequence: CASRTSGKSNGELFF.

The genes are TRBV7-2 and TRBJ2-1; D is perhaps TRBD2 (6 bases). CDR1 and CDR2 (germline): SGHTA, FQGNSA. Trimming removed 6 bases from V and 6 bases from J, with 12 bases in between. The CDR3 runs 13 residues. The chain's CDR3 is CASSSSVGNEQFF. Here the CDR3 DNA reads TGTGCCAGCAGTTCTAGCGTGGGCAATGAGCAGTTCTTC.

A few counts support this clonotype. The chain couples TRBV30 to TRBJ2-6; D gene ambiguous. Germline-derived CDR1 and CDR2 are GTSNPN and SVGIG (reference sequence). This CDR3 is built from 16 residues. The V end was cut by 4 bases, the J end by 0 bases, with 13 bases between. CDR3 in DNA: TGTGCCTGGACGCGGTCGGTGTACTCTGGGGCCAACGTCCTGACTTTC. Amino acids: CAWTRSVYSGANVLTF.

This clonotype was counted a few times. J is TRBJ2-5 and V is TRBV13; TRBD1 is a possible D gene (5 bases). This CDR3 has 14 amino acids. V gave up 1 base and J gave up 5 bases, with 11 bases separating them. Per germline, CDR1 PRHDT and CDR2 FYEKMQ (reference sequence). The CDR3 DNA follows: TGTGCCAGCAGCTTAGTCGAAGGGGTGGAGACCCAGTACTTC. As protein: CASSLVEGVETQYF.

The count of this clonotype is one. The rearrangement uses TRBV30 and TRBJ2-1, with D possibly being TRBD2 (6 bases). CDR3 length equals 15 residues. Germline CDR1 is GTSNPN and CDR2 is SVGIG (reference sequence). V was clipped by 4 bases and J by 4 bases, with 17 bases between them. CDR3 loop: CAWIPPSEVYNEQFF. DNA of the CDR3: TGTGCCTGGATTCCCCCTAGCGAGGTTTACAATGAGCAGTTCTTC.

This clonotype was seen only a few times. The chain uses TRBV12-3 or TRBV12-4 and TRBJ1-5, with D possibly TRBD1 on 5 matching bases. The CDR3 totals 13 residues. V was shortened by 3 bases and J by 10 bases, with 13 bases between the two germline ends. The CDR3, as DNA: TGTGCCAGCAGTTTCGGGGGGGAGGGACCCCAGCATTTT. Translating gives CASSFGGEGPQHF.

The V call is TRBV7-6, the J call TRBJ2-3; the match to TRBD2 covers 14 bases. Germline trimming cut 5 bases from V and 6 bases from J; bases unmatched to any gene: 10. This CDR3 has 17 residues. Germline V gene sequence: CDR1 SGHVS, CDR2 FNYEAQ. The CDR3 DNA is TGTGCCAGCAGCCCCGGGACTAGCGGGAGTGGGACGGATACGCAGTATTTT. It translates to CASSPGTSGSGTDTQYF.

The gene calls are TRBV12-3 or TRBV12-4 and TRBJ2-2, with a weak D call TRBD2 (5 bases). The CDR3 contains 14 residues. Trimming stripped 8 bases from V and 1 base from J, with 11 bases between. CDR3: CASRGSMNTGELFF. The CDR3 DNA reads TGTGCCAGCCGCGGGTCTATGAACACCGGGGAGCTGTTTTTT.

In this sample, this clonotype turned up many times. The genes are TRBV29-1 and TRBJ2-7; tentative D call: TRBD1 (5 bases). Per the germline V gene, CDR1 is SQVTM and CDR2 is ANQGSEA. The CDR3 runs 14 residues. Trimming pared 5 bases from V and 7 bases from J, leaving 21 bases between. The CDR3 nucleotides read TGCAGCGTTTTTACAGGAGCCCGAACAAAGGAGCAGTACTTC. Its protein is CSVFTGARTKEQYF.

To note about this clonotype: A junction boundary mismatches the germline segment, possibly from a read error. The chain is built from TRBV20-1 and TRBJ2-1; D uncertain. Looked up from germline, CDR1 is DFQATT and CDR2 is SNEGSKA (reference sequence). The CDR3 runs to 13 residues. CDR3 coding DNA: TGCAGTGCTACTGGGCCTCTTTACAATGAGCAGGACTTC. This codes for CSATGPLYNEQDF.

This clonotype was counted a few times. A much larger clonotype is one base distant, so this may be a read error. This chain links TRBV5-1 with TRBJ2-5, with D unclear. V was trimmed by 4 bases and J by 0 bases, leaving 7 bases between them. The germline V gene encodes CDR1 SGHRS and CDR2 YFSETQ. The CDR3 covers 13 residues. The DNA for the CDR3 is TGCGCCAGCAGCCCGGCGGACCAAGAGACCCAGTACTTC. Translation gives CASSPADQETQYF.

J is TRBJ1-2 and V is TRBV5-6; D remains unclear. The V end lost 2 bases, the J end lost 4 bases, and 12 bases lay between the germline ends. Germline V gene sequence: CDR1 SGHDT, CDR2 YYEEEE. The CDR3 runs 14 residues. The CDR3 nucleotides are TGTGCCAGCAGCTTCTACGGCTTCGGCTATGGCTACACCTTC. Protein sequence: CASSFYGFGYGYTF. Supplemented by reference TRBV5-6 and TRBJ1-2, the full variable domain reads DAGVTQSPTHLIKTRGQQVTLRCSPKSGHDTVSWYQQALGQGPQFIFQYYEEEERQRGNFPDRFSGHQFPNYSSELNVNALLLGDSALYLCASSFYGFGYGYTFGSGTRLTVV.

This clonotype came up many times. The chain recombines TRBV20-1 with TRBJ2-5; 11 bases fit TRBD2. There are 14 residues in the CDR3. Germline values: CDR1 DFQATT, CDR2 SNEGSKA (reference sequence). The CDR3 loop reads CTTLGGLAVETQYF. In DNA, the CDR3 is TGCACCACGCTAGGGGGACTAGCGGTAGAGACCCAGTACTTC.